A single sample gave rise to the 11 T cell receptor beta chains below, sequenced in a study of OX40 agonist ivuxolimab in advanced cancers. Produced via immunoSEQ multiplex PCR; TCRdb's table is partial and in-frame only. The sample shows roughly 75,000 clones, about nine tenths of them seen only once. The material was CD4+ or CD8+ T cells sorted from blood, obtained in a trial of the OX40 agonist ivuxolimab. The source is an adult with an advanced solid tumor such as melanoma, head and neck, liver or kidney cancer.

This chain joins TRBV5-1 and TRBJ1-1; D unclear. CDR1 and CDR2 from the germline V gene are SGHRS and YFSETQ. This CDR3 contains 13 residues. V lost 3 bases, J lost 2 bases, and 8 bases lay in between. The CDR3: CASSSQPNTEAFF. CDR3 nucleotide sequence: TGCGCCAGCAGCTCACAACCTAACACTGAAGCTTTCTTT.

This clone was found once. This chain connects TRBV25-1 to TRBJ2-2; a possible D gene is TRBD2 (6 bases). Deletions cut 4 bases from V and 0 bases from J, with 18 bases between. This CDR3 spans 18 amino acids. Germline V gene data show CDR1 as MGHDK and CDR2 as SYGVNS. CDR3 in amino acids: CASSAPPAGTPNTGELFF. The CDR3, as DNA: TGTGCCAGCAGTGCCCCCCCAGCGGGTACTCCGAACACCGGGGAGCTGTTTTTT.

This clone was observed a handful of times. The V and J genes are TRBV7-8 and TRBJ1-5; D remains unclear. Germline V gives CDR1 SGHVS, CDR2 FQNEAQ. The CDR3 length is 13 residues. V lost 4 bases, J lost 1 base, and 5 bases lay in between. CDR3 nucleotides: TGTGCCAGCAGCTCAGACAGCAATCAGCCCCAGCATTTT. It yields the protein CASSSDSNQPQHF.

This clone was picked up one time. The genes are TRBV5-4 and TRBJ2-5; 7 bases fit TRBD2. This CDR3 has 13 residues. V gave up 1 base and J gave up 7 bases; unmatched junction bases: 4. Looked up from germline, CDR1 is SGHNT and CDR2 is YYREEE (reference sequence). Here the CDR3 DNA reads TGTGCCAGCAGCTTGCAGCCGGGGGGGACCCAGTACTTC. As protein: CASSLQPGGTQYF.

The chain couples TRBV15 to TRBJ2-1; TRBD2 might be the D (6 bases). The germline V gene encodes CDR1 LNHNV and CDR2 YYDKDF (reference sequence). The CDR3 length is 12 residues. The V end lost 0 bases, the J end lost 16 bases, and 13 bases lay between the germline ends. CDR3 in DNA: TGTGCCACCAGCAGAGATGGGGGGAGCCGTTTCTTC. Translation: CATSRDGGSRFF.

The rearrangement links TRBV5-1 to TRBJ2-3; TRBD1 agrees at 10 bases. V shed 7 bases and J 11 bases; nucleotides not matched to a gene: 10. Per the germline V gene, CDR1 is SGHRS and CDR2 is YFSETQ. The CDR3 loop spans 13 amino acids. CDR3 amino acids: CASSGTGDYGQYF. In nucleotides, the CDR3 is TGCGCCAGCTCCGGGACAGGGGACTATGGGCAGTATTTT.

The J gene is TRBJ1-1, the V gene TRBV5-1; 10 bases fit TRBD1. The CDR3 runs 14 residues. Germline lookup yields CDR1 SGHRS and CDR2 YFSETQ. Losses at the gene ends were 4 bases for V and 5 bases for J; bases not matched to a gene: 5. The CDR3 loop reads CASSPRGQGTEAFF. The DNA of the CDR3 is TGCGCCAGCAGCCCCCGGGGACAGGGGACTGAAGCTTTCTTT. The whole variable domain, remainder taken from reference TRBV5-1 and TRBJ1-1, is KAGVTQTPRYLIKTRGQQVTLSCSPISGHRSVSWYQQTPGQGLQFLFEYFSETQRNKGNFPGRFSGRQFSNSRSEMNVSTLELGDSALYLCASSPRGQGTEAFFGQGTRLTVV.

The J gene is TRBJ1-4, the V gene TRBV28; TRBD1 matches at 7 bases. The CDR3 consists of 15 residues. Germline V CDR1 and CDR2: MDHEN, SYDVKM. J was trimmed by 4 bases and V by 2 bases; bases with no gene match: 4. The CDR3 loop is CASSLTGASNEKLFF. DNA of the CDR3: TGTGCCAGCAGTTTAACAGGGGCAAGTAATGAAAAACTGTTTTTT.

The gene calls are TRBV6-1 and TRBJ2-4; TRBD1 might be the D (6 bases). Germline V gene data show CDR1 as MNHNS and CDR2 as SASEGT. The CDR3 is 12 residues long. V was clipped by 4 bases and J by 13 bases, with 14 bases between them. CDR3: CASSVQQGIQYF. CDR3 nucleotide sequence: TGTGCCAGCAGTGTTCAACAGGGAATCCAGTACTTC.

This clone was recorded once. The chain carries TRBV7-2 and TRBJ2-1; the match to TRBD2 covers 14 bases. Germline-derived CDR1 and CDR2 are SGHTA and FQGNSA. The CDR3 length is 17 residues. The V and J ends lost 5 bases and 4 bases, in that order; junction bases with no gene match: 7. CDR3 DNA: TGTGCCAGCAGCCCCCGACTAGCGGGAGGGCGGTACAATGAGCAGTTCTTC. Its translation is CASSPRLAGGRYNEQFF.

The chain joins TRBV5-1 to TRBJ2-3; 9 bases agree with TRBD2. CDR3 size: 14 residues. Per germline, CDR1 SGHRS and CDR2 YFSETQ. The J segment lost 1 base and the V segment lost 5 bases, leaving 2 bases of the junction unmatched. CDR3 nucleotides: TGCGCCAGCAGGTTAGCGGGGGGCACAGATACGCAGTATTTT. This gives the protein CASRLAGGTDTQYF.